This passage covers 16 T cell receptor beta chains from one sample sequenced in a study of blood T cell repertoires in COVID-19. Libraries were prepared by immunoSEQ multiplex PCR; TCRdb keeps only in-frame clonotypes and omits some of them. The table includes 100,000 to 150,000 clones, 80% detected once. Sequences were obtained from peripheral blood. The receptor set was obtained from a human donor in a cohort sampled during active COVID-19.

The chain is built from TRBV6-2 or TRBV6-3 and TRBJ2-5; TRBD2 matches 9 bases. Germline loops: CDR1 MNHEY, CDR2 SVGEGT. The CDR3 is made up of 19 amino acids. Losses at the gene ends were 0 bases for V and 3 bases for J; bases not matched to a gene: 14. As DNA, the CDR3 is TGTGCCAGCAGTTACTCGTTTAAGGGGATAGCGGGAGTAGAAGAGACCCAGTACTTC. It specifies CASSYSFKGIAGVEETQYF.

The CDR3 here is CASSFRQNTGELFF. The DNA of the CDR3 is TGTGCCAGCAGTTTTAGACAGAACACCGGGGAGCTGTTTTTT. The J gene is TRBJ2-2, the V gene TRBV6-2 or TRBV6-3; no clear D. V gave up 4 bases and J gave up 1 base, with 7 bases separating them. This CDR3 spans 14 amino acids. Looked up from germline, CDR1 is MNHEY and CDR2 is SVGEGT.

The chain recombines TRBV6-4 with TRBJ1-4, with a possible D match to TRBD1 (5 bases). The CDR3 length is 13 residues. V lost 11 bases and J lost 4, with 14 bases in between. CDR1 MRHNA and CDR2 SNTAGT come from the germline V gene. The CDR3 DNA reads TGTGCCCGTCAACAGGCCGGTAATGAAAAACTGTTTTTT. It codes for CARQQAGNEKLFF.

This clone was recorded once. The gene calls are TRBV2 and TRBJ1-1; D unclear. The CDR3 covers 13 residues. V gave up 7 bases and J gave up 0 bases, with 9 bases separating them. Germline CDR1 and CDR2: SNHLY and FYNNEI. DNA for the CDR3: TGTGCCAGCACCCTAGAAATGAACACTGAAGCTTTCTTT. As protein: CASTLEMNTEAFF.

V is TRBV28 and J is TRBJ2-5, with D hard to call. Germline assignment: CDR1 MDHEN and CDR2 SYDVKM. The CDR3 consists of 14 residues. Deletions cut 5 bases from V and 7 bases from J, with 17 bases between. As DNA, the CDR3 is TGTGCCAGCAGTAGTGTAAGCCGGTCCCGGACCCAGTACTTC. Translating gives CASSSVSRSRTQYF.

The chain carries TRBV7-2 and TRBJ2-3, with 10 bases lining up with TRBD1. Germline lookup yields CDR1 SGHTA and CDR2 FQGNSA. The V segment lost 6 bases and the J segment 3 bases; nucleotides outside the gene matches: 6. The CDR3 is 15 residues long. This CDR3 is CASRERTGGTDTQYF. As DNA, the CDR3 is TGTGCCAGCAGAGAAAGGACAGGGGGGACAGATACGCAGTATTTT.

The chain uses TRBV7-2 and TRBJ2-3, with 8 positions matching TRBD1. Germline assignment: CDR1 SGHTA and CDR2 FQGNSA. This CDR3 spans 16 amino acids. The trim removed 4 bases at V and 0 bases at J, leaving 6 bases unmatched. The CDR3 loop is CASSSGQGESTDTQYF. CDR3 coding DNA: TGTGCCAGCAGCTCTGGACAGGGTGAGAGCACAGATACGCAGTATTTT.

This rearrangement joins TRBV6-4 to TRBJ2-3; the match to TRBD2 covers 13 bases. Germline V CDR1 and CDR2: MRHNA, SNTAGT. The junction had 8 bases not matched to a gene; V was cut back by 3 bases and J by 8 bases. This CDR3 is built from 16 residues. The CDR3 reads CASSEGTSGASGTQYF. CDR3 nucleotide sequence: TGTGCCAGCAGTGAGGGGACTAGCGGGGCTTCGGGTACGCAGTATTTT.

The chain joins TRBV30 to TRBJ2-1, with TRBD2 identical over 12 bases. Germline trimming cut 0 bases from V and 3 bases from J; bases unmatched to any gene: 12. The germline V gene encodes CDR1 GTSNPN and CDR2 SVGIG (reference sequence). The CDR3 has 19 residues. This CDR3 reads CAWSVRASGRAAIYNEQFF. DNA of the CDR3: TGTGCCTGGAGTGTACGGGCTAGCGGGAGGGCCGCTATCTACAATGAGCAGTTCTTC.

V is TRBV5-6 and J is TRBJ1-2, with a weak D call TRBD1 (5 bases). Germline V gene lookup returns CDR1 SGHDT and CDR2 YYEEEE. The CDR3 consists of 14 residues. The germline V and J ends were trimmed by 3 bases and 3 bases, with 12 bases remaining between them. As DNA, the CDR3 is TGTGCCAGCAGCTCGCCGTGGGGGGACTATGGCTACACCTTC. Translating gives CASSSPWGDYGYTF.

The chain recombines TRBV5-3 with TRBJ1-6, with D possibly being TRBD1 (6 bases). TRBV5-3 is identified as an open reading frame with a role that is uncertain. V dropped 4 bases and J dropped 6 bases, with 17 bases sitting between them. CDR3 length: 16 amino acids. CDR3 residues: CARSPITGSGNSPLHF. Written as DNA, the CDR3 is TGTGCCAGAAGCCCTATCACAGGGTCGGGTAATTCACCCCTCCACTTT.

The chain carries TRBV24-1 and TRBJ1-2, with D possibly TRBD1 on 5 matching bases. The V and J ends lost 9 bases and 6 bases respectively, with 19 bases between them. CDR3 length: 14 residues. CDR1 and CDR2 (germline): KGHDR, SFDVKD. CDR3 in amino acids: CATSKWGATDGYTF. The CDR3 DNA reads TGTGCCACCTCGAAGTGGGGCGCGACCGATGGCTACACCTTC.

V is TRBV21-1 and J is TRBJ2-7; the table's D call TRBD2 went unverified against the DNA. TRBV21-1 is labeled a pseudogene. The CDR3 runs to 14 residues. The CDR3 loop is CASSGREHTYEQYF. The CDR3 DNA follows: TGTGCCAGCAGCGGCCGGGAACACACCTACGAGCAGTACTTC.

This clone was seen a single time. This chain connects TRBV6-6 to TRBJ1-1, with a possible D match to TRBD1 (5 bases). This CDR3 comprises 16 residues. Germline CDR1 MNHNY, CDR2 SVGAGI (reference sequence). The germline V and J ends were trimmed by 1 base and 3 bases, with 15 bases remaining between them. The CDR3 spells CASSYYFGGAYTEAFF. The CDR3 DNA is TGTGCCAGCAGTTACTATTTCGGGGGTGCGTACACTGAAGCTTTCTTT.

This chain links TRBV5-4 with TRBJ2-2, with D hard to call. The CDR3 sequence is 18 residues long. The V end was cut by 4 bases, the J end by 2 bases, with 21 bases between. CDR1 and CDR2 (germline): SGHNT, YYREEE (reference sequence). CDR3 DNA: TGTGCCAGCAGCCCCACGGGTTTGGCGAGCCTAAACACCGGGGAGCTGTTTTTT. It is translated as CASSPTGLASLNTGELFF.

The V gene is TRBV19, the J gene TRBJ1-2; possibly TRBD1 for D (5 bases). Germline loops: CDR1 LNHDA, CDR2 SQIVND (reference sequence). The CDR3 consists of 14 residues. Trimming cost V 5 bases and J 3 bases, with 13 bases left between them. CDR3: CASSPGLGDYGYTF. The CDR3, as DNA: TGTGCCAGTAGTCCAGGGCTGGGTGACTATGGCTACACCTTC.